A single sample is the source of the 3 T cell receptor beta chains below, sequenced in a study of tumor T cells in aggressive B-cell lymphoma. Clones were read by immunoSEQ multiplex PCR, and TCRdb kept only the in-frame ones, dropping some. The sample includes about 850 clones, 78% of them seen just once. Sequenced: tumor tissue. The receptors come from an adult with diffuse large B cell lymphoma.

This clone was observed a single time. The chain is built from TRBV11-2 and TRBJ2-3, with D maybe TRBD2 (6 bases). The CDR3 loop spans 13 amino acids. Germline CDR1 SGHAT, CDR2 FQNNGV. Deletions cut 3 bases from V and 4 bases from J, with 8 bases between. The CDR3 here is CASSLRGSDTQYF. In nucleotides, the CDR3 is TGTGCCAGCAGCTTGCGGGGCTCAGATACGCAGTATTTT.

This clone was counted a few times. The genes are TRBV4-3 and TRBJ2-7; 9 bases are shared with TRBD1. The CDR3 is made up of 15 amino acids. With 5 bases clipped from V and 7 bases from J, the junction kept 12 bases outside the gene matches. Germline loops: CDR1 LGHNA, CDR2 YSLEER. The CDR3 sequence: CASSSGQGRGVEQYF. In nucleotides, the CDR3 is TGCGCCAGCAGCTCAGGACAGGGGAGGGGTGTGGAGCAGTACTTC.

In this sample, this clone turned up once. The chain employs TRBV14 and TRBJ2-1, with D possibly TRBD2 on 6 matching bases. The CDR3 totals 15 residues. Trimming cost V 4 bases and J 2 bases, with 12 bases left between them. Germline assignment: CDR1 SGHDN and CDR2 FVKESK. This CDR3 reads CASSLGTGAYNEQFF. CDR3 in DNA: TGTGCCAGCAGCCTCGGGACGGGAGCCTACAATGAGCAGTTCTTC.